Presented here are 32 T cell receptor beta chains from one specimen sequenced in a study of tumor-infiltrating lymphocytes in primary liver carcinoma. A primer in the constant region served to generate TCR beta cDNA from roughly 450 ng of total RNA. Nested multiplex PCR, run for three rounds with slightly modified ARM-PCR, yielded TCR beta libraries. For roughly 11 cycles apiece, the opening two PCR rounds ran with TRBV1-TRBV30 forward primers and a C-beta reverse primer. Using its own MiXCR run on the multiplex PCR reads, TCRdb lists one record per CDR3 protein. The repertoire holds 150,000 to 200,000 distinct CDR3 sequences, with around four fifths as singletons. The study co-extracted DNA and RNA from around 20-30 mg of unsorted bulk tissue. The specimen was tumor tissue from primary liver carcinoma. The receptors derive from a middle-aged man with primary liver carcinoma and hepatitis B virus infection.

V and J are TRBV29-1 and TRBJ2-7, with a tentative D call TRBD2 (6 bases). Germline V lookup: CDR1 SQVTM, CDR2 ANQGSEA. The V gene lost 0 bases and the J gene lost 9 bases, with 21 bases spanning the gap. The CDR3 extends over 15 amino acids. CDR3 coding DNA: TGCAGCGTTGAAGATCCAGGAGGGAGTTCCTACTCGCAGTACTTC. As protein: CSVEDPGGSSYSQYF.

In regard to this clonotype: A read error may produce the germline difference seen at one junction end. The chain combines TRBV28 with TRBJ2-7, with a weak D call TRBD2 (6 bases). The length of the CDR3 is 16 residues. Germline CDR1 MDHEN, CDR2 SYDVKM. The CDR3 protein is CTSSFPGTPRAPEQYF. CDR3 DNA: TGTACCAGCAGTTTCCCTGGGACTCCCAGGGCGCCCGAGCAGTACTTC.

The chain joins TRBV7-9 to TRBJ2-7; 11 nucleotides agree with TRBD1. Trimming removed 11 bases from V and 7 bases from J; junction bases left unmatched: 13. Germline CDR1 SEHNR, CDR2 FQNEAQ (reference sequence). The CDR3 is 14 amino acids. CDR3 in amino acids: CACISDRGPQEQYF. CDR3 DNA: TGTGCCTGCATCTCGGACAGGGGGCCTCAGGAGCAGTACTTC. Supplemented by reference TRBV7-9 and TRBJ2-7, the full variable domain reads DTGVSQNPRHKITKRGQNVTFRCDPISEHNRLYWYRQTLGQGPEFLTYFQNEAQLEKSRLLSDRFSAERPKGSFSTLEIQRTEQGDSAMYLCACISDRGPQEQYFGPGTRLTVT.

Concerning this clonotype itself: A much larger clone differs by one base, so this may be a read error. The CDR3 loop reads CVSSLEWGGEAFF. The CDR3 DNA sequence: TGTGTCAGCAGCTTAGAATGGGGGGGTGAAGCTTTCTTT. The genes are TRBV11-2 and TRBJ1-1; a possible D gene is TRBD1 (5 bases). Germline V gene sequence: CDR1 SGHAT, CDR2 FQNNGV. This CDR3 is 13 amino acids long. The complete variable domain, with remaining parts taken from reference TRBV11-2 and TRBJ1-1, reads EAGVAQSPRYKIIEKRQSVAFWCNPISGHATLYWYQQILGQGPKLLIQFQNNGVVDDSQLPKDRFSAERLKGVDSTLKIQPAKLEDSAVYLCVSSLEWGGEAFFGQGTRLTVV.

This clonotype was counted once. One end of the junction fails to match germline, which may point to a read error. V usage is TRBV10-2 and J usage is TRBJ2-5; 8 bases are shared with TRBD2. The CDR3 runs 16 residues. In germline, CDR1 is WSHSY, CDR2 SAAADI. The CDR3 DNA sequence: TGCGCCAACAGTGAGGATGGAGCGGGAGACTGGGCGACCCAGTACTTC. Its translation: CANSEDGAGDWATQYF.

V usage is TRBV11-1 and J usage is TRBJ2-1; 9 nucleotides align to TRBD2. The CDR3 totals 18 residues. Germline loops: CDR1 SGHAT, CDR2 FQDESV (reference sequence). The junction had 13 bases not matched to a gene; V was cut back by 2 bases and J by 5 bases. This chain's CDR3 is CASSLFRSAGGSNNEQFF. CDR3 DNA sequence: TGTGCCAGCAGCTTATTCCGCTCCGCGGGAGGGTCTAACAATGAGCAGTTCTTC.

The chain is built from TRBV11-2 and TRBJ2-2, with D perhaps TRBD1 (6 bases). Germline V CDR1 and CDR2: SGHAT, FQNNGV. V was trimmed by 7 bases and J by 8 bases, leaving 29 bases between them. The CDR3 is made up of 18 amino acids. CDR3 sequence reads: CASMITVTWTVGTGELFF. As DNA, the CDR3 is TGTGCCAGCATGATCACCGTTACATGGACGGTGGGGACAGGGGAGCTGTTTTTT.

The V gene is TRBV29-1, the J gene TRBJ2-3; D perhaps matches TRBD2 (6 bases). The CDR3 spans 14 residues. Germline CDR1 and CDR2: SQVTM and ANQGSEA. Trimming left V 7 bases short and J 1 base short, with 15 bases between. CDR3: CSAEAGSRTDTQYF. CDR3 sequence (DNA): TGCAGCGCCGAGGCGGGATCCCGCACAGATACGCAGTATTTT.

A single count supports this clonotype. A much more abundant neighbour one base away suggests this may be a read error. This sequence joins TRBV30 and TRBJ1-3; TRBD1 might be the D (5 bases). The CDR3 totals 14 residues. Germline V gene lookup returns CDR1 GTSNPN and CDR2 SVGIG (reference sequence). The CDR3 region has the DNA TGTGTCTGGATGCCAGGGATCTCTGGAAACACCATATATTTT. Translation gives CVWMPGISGNTIYF.

The chain joins TRBV28 to TRBJ1-1; D not certain. This CDR3 contains 13 residues. V gave up 4 bases and J gave up 13 bases, with 19 bases separating them. The germline gives CDR1 MDHEN, CDR2 SYDVKM. The CDR3 is CASSSPATRADFF. CDR3 nucleotides: TGTGCCAGCAGTTCACCGGCTACAAGGGCAGATTTCTTT. Full variable domain (outside the CDR3, taken from reference TRBV28 and TRBJ1-1): DVKVTQSSRYLVKRTGEKVFLECVQDMDHENMFWYRQDPGLGLRLIYFSYDVKMKEKGDIPEGYSVSREKKERFSLILESASTNQTSMYLCASSSPATRADFFGQGTRLTVV.

As concerns this clonotype: Here the CDR3 omits its conserved ending phenylalanine or tryptophan, so a read error is the likely source. The V and J genes are TRBV4-3 and TRBJ2-1; TRBD1 is a possible D gene (8 bases). CDR1 and CDR2 (germline): LGHNA, YSLEER. The CDR3 runs to 14 residues. Trimming stripped 4 bases from V and 7 bases from J, with 14 bases between. CDR3 in amino acids: CASSLYRGGNEQFL. As DNA, the CDR3 is TGCGCCAGCAGCCTGTACAGGGGGGGGAATGAGCAGTTCCTC.

This clonotype has a single count. The junction differs from germline at one of its ends, possibly a read error. V usage is TRBV11-3 and J usage is TRBJ2-3, with D unclear. Germline CDR1 and CDR2: SGHNT and YENEEA. The CDR3 consists of 12 residues. This CDR3 is CASSSNEDTQFF. CDR3 nucleotides: TGTGCCAGTAGCTCCAATGAAGATACGCAGTTTTTT. Based on the CDR3 plus reference TRBV11-3 and TRBJ2-3, the full variable domain is EAGVVQSPRYKIIEKKQPVAFWCNPISGHNTLYWYLQNLGQGPELLIRYENEEAVDDSQLPKDRFSAERLKGVDSTLKIQPAELGDSAVYLCASSSNEDTQFFGPGTRLTVL.

This sequence joins TRBV6-2 or TRBV6-3 and TRBJ1-5; D may be TRBD1 (6 bases). The CDR3 contains 16 residues. V lost 7 bases and J 6 bases, leaving 22 bases between the germline ends. The germline V gene encodes CDR1 MNHEY and CDR2 SVGEGT. DNA for the CDR3: TGTGCCAGCAACTCGGGGGACATGCCACGAGGTCAGCCCCAGCATTTT. Protein sequence: CASNSGDMPRGQPQHF.

As regards this clonotype: The junction departs from germline at one end; a sequencing error may be responsible. The rearrangement joins TRBV30 to TRBJ2-1; TRBD2 matches at 8 bases. This CDR3 contains 14 residues. Per germline, CDR1 GTSNPN and CDR2 SVGIG (reference sequence). CDR3 nucleotide sequence: TGTGCCAGGTCAACGGGAGGGTTTTACAATGGGCAGTTCTTC. As protein: CARSTGGFYNGQFF.

This chain uses TRBV13 with TRBJ2-6; a weak D match, TRBD1 (6 bases). This CDR3 contains 16 residues. Trimming took 4 bases from V and 6 from J, leaving 16 bases between them. Germline CDR1 reads PRHDT; CDR2 reads FYEKMQ (reference sequence). In nucleotides, the CDR3 is TGTGCCAGCAGCTCAGAGGGGGTGAATGAGGCCAACGTCCTGACTTTC. As protein: CASSSEGVNEANVLTF.

Details on this clonotype: As the CDR3 is not closed by the conserved phenylalanine or tryptophan, this likely results from a read error. The rearrangement links TRBV30 to TRBJ2-3; D perhaps matches TRBD1 (6 bases). Germline V gives CDR1 GTSNPN, CDR2 SVGIG (reference sequence). The CDR3 contains 13 residues. In DNA form, the CDR3 reads TGCGCCTGGAGTTACCAGGGGAGAGATACGCAGTATTAT. This gives the protein CAWSYQGRDTQYY.

Comment on this clonotype: The junction departs from the called germline gene at one end, perhaps through a read error. This chain uses TRBV6-1 with TRBJ2-7; perhaps TRBD2 as D (6 bases). The CDR3 is 14 amino acids. Germline V gene sequence: CDR1 MNHNS, CDR2 SASEGT. CDR3 in amino acids: CASSGRGRNYEHYF. CDR3 DNA sequence: TGTGCCAGCAGTGGGAGGGGTAGGAACTATGAGCACTACTTC.

On this clonotype: At one boundary the junction diverges from the germline segment, which might be a read error. The DNA for the CDR3 is TGTGCCAACTCACAGGATAGGAATCAGCCCCACCATTTT. Translated: CANSQDRNQPHHF. The chain joins TRBV6-2 or TRBV6-3 to TRBJ1-5; the D gene is possibly TRBD1 (5 bases). CDR3 size: 13 residues. Germline CDR1 MNHEY, CDR2 SVGEGT.

Comments on this clonotype: At one end, the junction sequence differs from germline, possibly due to a read error. The chain combines TRBV4-2 with TRBJ2-1; D might be TRBD2 (7 bases). The DNA end is a closer match to TRBJ2-7, so the J assignment may be wrong. The V gene's germline CDR1 is LGHNA and CDR2 YNFKEQ. The CDR3 sequence is 16 residues long. The CDR3, as DNA: TGTGCCAGTAGCCACGCCGGGGGGCAGGGGAACACTGAGCAGTACTTC. The encoded protein is CASSHAGGQGNTEQYF.

About this clonotype: Just one base apart from a much larger clone, this may be a read error. This rearrangement joins TRBV12-5 to TRBJ2-2, with 8 positions matching TRBD2. Germline CDR1 is LGHNT and CDR2 is FRNRAP. This CDR3 has 14 residues. Unmatched junction bases numbered 11, after V lost 7 bases and J lost 10 bases. The CDR3 protein is CASAKTSGAVELFF. The CDR3 DNA reads as TGTGCTAGTGCCAAAACTAGCGGCGCGGTGGAGCTGTTTTTT.

This clonotype showed up many times. This chain uses TRBV29-1 with TRBJ1-1; D is unclear. This CDR3 has 13 residues. V lost 4 bases and J lost 0, with 9 bases in between. Germline CDR1 reads SQVTM; CDR2 reads ANQGSEA. This chain's CDR3 is CSVGARLNTEAFF. DNA for the CDR3: TGCAGCGTTGGCGCCCGACTGAACACTGAAGCTTTCTTT.

Concerning this clonotype itself: Relative to the germline gene, one junction end is altered; a read error may explain this. The rearrangement joins TRBV5-1 to TRBJ2-1; D is possibly TRBD1 or TRBD2 (5 bases each). This CDR3 comprises 16 residues. CDR1 is SGHRS, CDR2 YFSETQ, per germline. The CDR3 region has the DNA TGCGCCAGCATTTCAGACGGGGCAATGTCCTACAATAAGCAGTTCTTC. It specifies CASISDGAMSYNKQFF.

Remarks on this clonotype: Its ends do not fully match the called genes, so a read error is possible. The chain is built from TRBV11-1 and TRBJ2-4; D is possibly TRBD1 (6 bases). The CDR3 spans 17 residues. The V gene's germline CDR1 is SGHAT and CDR2 FQDESV (reference sequence). CDR3 region: CASSFPGTSRTKNNQYF. The CDR3 DNA follows: TGTGCCAGCAGTTTTCCCGGGACAAGCAGGACCAAAAACAATCAGTACTTC.

This clonotype was seen a handful of times. A read error may explain this, as a much larger clone is one base away. The rearrangement uses TRBV12-3 or TRBV12-4 and TRBJ2-2; tentative D call: TRBD1 (6 bases). The CDR3 spans 14 residues. CDR3 sequence: CVSSLGTHTGELFF. The CDR3 region has the DNA TGTGTCAGCAGTTTGGGGACACACACCGGGGAGCTGTTTTTT.

To note about this clonotype: The junction differs from germline at one of its ends, possibly a read error. The gene calls are TRBV4-1 and TRBJ1-3, with 10 bases aligning to TRBD1. The CDR3 consists of 18 residues. CDR1 and CDR2 from the germline V gene are MGHRA and YSYEKL. CDR3 sequence: CASSQPGQGSGTRNTKYF. Written as DNA, the CDR3 is TGCGCCAGCAGCCAACCGGGACAGGGGTCGGGCACTAGAAACACCAAATATTTT.

As for this clonotype: One end of the junction is discordant with germline, which a read error may explain. V usage is TRBV4-1 and J usage is TRBJ2-2; D perhaps matches TRBD2 (6 bases). Germline V gives CDR1 MGHRA, CDR2 YSYEKL. This CDR3 contains 16 residues. The CDR3 region is CVSTQDGGRWGGELFF. The CDR3 DNA reads as TGCGTCAGCACCCAAGATGGGGGGAGATGGGGCGGGGAGCTGTTTTTT.

With respect to this clonotype: The junction differs from germline at one of its ends, possibly a read error. The chain joins TRBV29-1 to TRBJ2-2, with D possibly being TRBD1 (6 bases). Per the germline V gene, CDR1 is SQVTM and CDR2 is ANQGSEA. The CDR3 covers 13 residues. The CDR3 DNA sequence: TGCAGCGTTTTCAGGGACAACACCGAGGAGCTGTTTTTT. Translated: CSVFRDNTEELFF.

The V and J genes are TRBV12-3 or TRBV12-4 and TRBJ2-5; D is perhaps TRBD1 or TRBD2 (6 bases each). Trimming removed 10 bases at V and 5 bases at J, with 23 bases between. CDR3 size: 15 residues. The CDR3 nucleotides are TGTGCCACCGCAGAAGTGATAGGGGGACTTGAGACCCAGTACTTC. Amino acids: CATAEVIGGLETQYF.

About this clonotype: The junction differs from germline at one of its ends, possibly a read error. The V gene is TRBV4-1, the J gene TRBJ1-6; D is ambiguous. This CDR3 is built from 12 residues. Germline CDR1 is MGHRA and CDR2 is YSYEKL. The chain's CDR3 is CASSHSDSPPQF. The DNA of the CDR3 is TGCGCCAGCAGCCACTCGGATTCACCCCCCCAGTTT.

A word on this clonotype: One end of the junction varies from germline; a read error may be responsible. The chain links TRBV6-1 to TRBJ2-7; 9 positions agree with TRBD1. CDR1 MNHNS and CDR2 SASEGT come from the germline V gene. This CDR3 comprises 15 residues. CDR3 region: CARGAGQGPPYEQYF. Written as DNA, the CDR3 is TGTGCCAGAGGGGCAGGACAGGGGCCCCCCTACGAACAGTACTTC.

On this clonotype itself: Relative to the germline gene, one junction end is altered; a read error may explain this. The chain recombines TRBV11-2 with TRBJ2-7; 10 nucleotides line up with TRBD2. Germline loops: CDR1 SGHAT, CDR2 FQNNGV. There are 15 residues in the CDR3. The CDR3 DNA reads TGTGCCGGCAGTTTAACTCTAGCGGGGGCTAGCGAGCAGTACTTC. This translates into CAGSLTLAGASEQYF. Looking up the rest from reference TRBV11-2 and TRBJ2-7 gives the full variable domain: EAGVAQSPRYKIIEKRQSVAFWCNPISGHATLYWYQQILGQGPKLLIQFQNNGVVDDSQLPKDRFSAERLKGVDSTLKIQPAKLEDSAVYLCAGSLTLAGASEQYFGPGTRLTVT.

The chain recombines TRBV6-6 with TRBJ1-4; D not certain. CDR1 is MNHNY and CDR2 is SVGAGI in the germline V gene (reference sequence). This CDR3 has 14 residues. V lost 8 bases to trimming and J lost 7 bases, with 17 bases between them. CDR3: CASHPQVLFEKLFF. The CDR3 nucleotides read TGTGCCAGCCATCCCCAGGTGCTCTTTGAAAAACTGTTTTTT.